The next 21 T cell receptor beta chains were all read from a single sample in a study of blood T cell repertoires in COVID-19 (dated by TCRdb to the early 2020s). Library construction relied on the immunoSEQ multiplex PCR assay. The clones in this table, taken by TCRdb from immuneACCESS, are in-frame only. Not every clone is retained; where verified, under half of the shortfall comes from an unresolved V gene, and the cause of the rest is unknown. This sample has some 250,000 clones in its table, and over 75% of those were observed once. Of the sample, roughly 0.8% falls within the top ten clones. Specimen: peripheral blood. The receptors derive from a woman in her thirties with acute or convalescent COVID-19.

The rearrangement links TRBV18 to TRBJ2-5, with TRBD2 matching over 13 bases. The CDR3 spans 16 residues. CDR1 and CDR2 from the germline V gene are KGHSH and LQKENI. The V segment lost 4 bases and the J segment 3 bases; nucleotides outside the gene matches: 5. Here the CDR3 reads CASSHAGTSGKETQYF. The DNA for the CDR3 is TGTGCCAGCTCACACGCCGGGACTAGCGGGAAAGAGACCCAGTACTTC.

This rearrangement joins TRBV7-2 to TRBJ2-7; TRBD1 matches at 9 bases. V trimming: 0 bases; J trimming: 3 bases; junction bases outside the gene matches: 6. The CDR3 is 16 amino acids. Germline CDR1 and CDR2: SGHTA and FQGNSA. The CDR3 reads CASSLAFDRGGYEQYF. CDR3 nucleotide sequence: TGTGCCAGCAGCTTAGCGTTTGACAGGGGGGGCTACGAGCAGTACTTC. The full variable domain, its missing parts supplied by reference TRBV7-2 and TRBJ2-7, is GAGVSQSPSNKVTEKGKDVELRCDPISGHTALYWYRQSLGQGLEFLIYFQGNSAPDKSGLPSDRFSAERTGGSVSTLTIQRTQQEDSAVYLCASSLAFDRGGYEQYFGPGTRLTVT.

The chain uses TRBV19 and TRBJ2-1; TRBD2 matches at 14 bases. The ends lost 10 bases at V and 5 bases at J; junction bases unmatched: 10. CDR1 is LNHDA and CDR2 is SQIVND in the germline V gene (reference sequence). There are 16 residues in the CDR3. The CDR3 spells CATRLAGGPRDNEQFF. CDR3 nucleotide sequence: TGTGCCACCCGACTAGCGGGAGGGCCTAGGGACAATGAGCAGTTCTTC.

In nucleotides, the CDR3 is TGTGCCAGCAGTACCAGGACAGGCCCGGCCTATAATTCACCCCTCCACTTT. This codes for CASSTRTGPAYNSPLHF. The rearrangement joins TRBV27 to TRBJ1-6, with 7 bases lining up with TRBD1. CDR3 length: 17 amino acids. The V gene end was trimmed by 5 bases and the J gene end by 2 bases; junction bases not matched to a gene: 9. The germline V gene has CDR1 MNHEY and CDR2 SMNVEV (reference sequence).

The CDR3 DNA reads TGTGCCAGCAGCTTTGGGAGGGACCAAGAGACCCAGTACTTC. Amino acid sequence: CASSFGRDQETQYF. The chain joins TRBV7-9 to TRBJ2-5; 7 nucleotides align to TRBD2. The trim removed 3 bases at V and 0 bases at J, leaving 1 base unmatched. The CDR3 extends over 14 amino acids. Germline V gene data show CDR1 as SEHNR and CDR2 as FQNEAQ (reference sequence).

The chain uses TRBV19 and TRBJ1-5; 7 nucleotides agree with TRBD1. V was clipped by 5 bases and J by 0 bases; unmatched bases: 10. CDR1 and CDR2 from the germline V gene are LNHDA and SQIVND (reference sequence). The CDR3 length is 17 residues. CDR3 sequence: CASSASTGRYSNQPQHF. The CDR3 DNA is TGTGCCAGTAGTGCTTCGACAGGGCGCTATAGCAATCAGCCCCAGCATTTT.

This clone was observed a single time. V is TRBV7-2 and J is TRBJ2-3, with 7 bases that match TRBD2. The length of the CDR3 is 14 residues. Germline V gene lookup returns CDR1 SGHTA and CDR2 FQGNSA. V gave up 2 bases and J gave up 8 bases; unmatched junction bases: 7. The CDR3 is CASSLSGRASTQYF. In nucleotides, the CDR3 is TGTGCCAGCAGCTTAAGTGGGAGGGCCAGTACGCAGTATTTT.

The V call is TRBV14, the J call TRBJ1-4; TRBD1 aligns across 8 bases. CDR3 length: 15 residues. The V gene's germline CDR1 is SGHDN and CDR2 FVKESK. With V trimmed by 4 bases and J by 4 bases, 5 bases remained unmatched. The DNA of the CDR3 is TGTGCCAGCAGCCCAGGGGGCGTTGGTAATGAAAAACTGTTTTTT. Translated: CASSPGGVGNEKLFF.

V and J are TRBV27 and TRBJ2-7, with a tentative D call TRBD1 (6 bases). The CDR3 sequence is 13 residues long. Between the trimmed V and J ends, which lost 3 bases and 6 bases, there was a span of 12 bases. CDR1 and CDR2 from the germline V gene are MNHEY and SMNVEV (reference sequence). CDR3 coding DNA: TGTGCCAGCAGTTTGGGCAGGGGTCTCGAGCAGTACTTC. It codes for CASSLGRGLEQYF.

J is TRBJ1-2 and V is TRBV19; no reliable D call. Germline lookup yields CDR1 LNHDA and CDR2 SQIVND (reference sequence). Deletions cut 0 bases from V and 4 bases from J, with 9 bases between. The CDR3 has 14 amino acids. The CDR3 protein is CASSIDTTSYGYTF. In nucleotides, the CDR3 is TGTGCCAGTAGTATAGACACTACGTCCTATGGCTACACCTTC.

This clone was detected once. The chain has TRBV29-1 and TRBJ2-3; possible D gene TRBD2, 5 bases. Germline CDR1 SQVTM, CDR2 ANQGSEA. This CDR3 is 14 amino acids long. V was shortened by 7 bases and J by 1 base, with 15 bases between the two germline ends. The CDR3 spells CSAETRRGTDTQYF. Here the CDR3 DNA reads TGCAGCGCCGAAACTAGACGGGGCACAGATACGCAGTATTTT.

The chain recombines TRBV19 with TRBJ2-7, with 10 bases that match TRBD1. The CDR3 has 15 residues. Trimming took 5 bases from V and 6 from J; bases not matched to a gene: 10. From germline, CDR1 is LNHDA and CDR2 SQIVND (reference sequence). Here the CDR3 DNA reads TGTGCCAGTAGTCAACCAGGACAGGGGGGTCTCGAGCAGTACTTC. Amino acids: CASSQPGQGGLEQYF.

This chain joins TRBV5-1 and TRBJ2-1; 9 bases match TRBD1. The J segment lost 5 bases and the V segment lost 0 bases, leaving 6 bases of the junction unmatched. Per germline, CDR1 SGHRS and CDR2 YFSETQ. CDR3 length equals 16 residues. CDR3 nucleotides: TGCGCCAGCAGCTTGGGCACCGGGACAGGGAACAATGAGCAGTTCTTC. The encoded protein is CASSLGTGTGNNEQFF.

This clone came up a few times. The V gene is TRBV27, the J gene TRBJ2-7; 8 bases match TRBD1. Germline CDR1 reads MNHEY; CDR2 reads SMNVEV (reference sequence). This CDR3 contains 14 residues. With V trimmed by 5 bases and J by 4 bases, 7 bases remained unmatched. CDR3 in amino acids: CASSIGQGTYEQYF. CDR3 sequence (DNA): TGTGCCAGCAGTATCGGACAGGGTACTTACGAGCAGTACTTC.

This chain links TRBV7-2 with TRBJ2-1; 10 bases line up with TRBD2. The germline V gene encodes CDR1 SGHTA and CDR2 FQGNSA. The CDR3 runs to 18 residues. V gave up 3 bases and J gave up 4 bases; unmatched junction bases: 12. As DNA, the CDR3 is TGTGCCAGCAGCTTCAGGAGGGAGCGGGAGGGGTCATACAATGAGCAGTTCTTC. It yields the protein CASSFRREREGSYNEQFF. Drawing the rest from reference TRBV7-2 and TRBJ2-1, the complete variable domain is GAGVSQSPSNKVTEKGKDVELRCDPISGHTALYWYRQSLGQGLEFLIYFQGNSAPDKSGLPSDRFSAERTGGSVSTLTIQRTQQEDSAVYLCASSFRREREGSYNEQFFGPGTRLTVL.

The chain is built from TRBV6-2 or TRBV6-3 and TRBJ2-1; 12 bases are shared with TRBD2. Germline V gene sequence: CDR1 MNHEY, CDR2 SVGEGT. V lost 4 bases to trimming and J lost 2 bases; unmatched junction nucleotides: 6. This CDR3 has 17 residues. The CDR3 here is CASSFRTSGIAYNEQFF. The CDR3, as DNA: TGTGCCAGCAGTTTTCGGACTAGCGGGATAGCCTACAATGAGCAGTTCTTC.

The rearrangement joins TRBV5-6 to TRBJ2-6, with D uncertain. The germline V gene has CDR1 SGHDT and CDR2 YYEEEE. The germline V and J ends were trimmed by 1 base and 5 bases, with 16 bases remaining between them. This CDR3 contains 17 residues. The CDR3 DNA reads as TGTGCCAGCAGCTTGTACAGTAACCTAAACTGGGCCAACGTCCTGACTTTC. Its protein product is CASSLYSNLNWANVLTF.

The V gene is TRBV9, the J gene TRBJ2-5, with 14 bases matching TRBD2. The CDR3 spans 18 residues. Germline trimming cut 4 bases from V and 4 bases from J; bases unmatched to any gene: 12. In germline, CDR1 is SGDLS, CDR2 YYNGEE. The CDR3 loop reads CASSPHPFGLAGGETQYF. Written as DNA, the CDR3 is TGTGCCAGCAGCCCTCATCCCTTCGGACTAGCGGGAGGAGAGACCCAGTACTTC.

The V gene is TRBV6-5, the J gene TRBJ1-4, with 8 bases fitting TRBD1. Trimming at V came to 7 bases and at J to 8 bases, leaving 6 bases not matched to a gene. The CDR3 runs 13 residues. CDR1 is MNHEY and CDR2 is SVGAGI in the germline V gene. In nucleotides, the CDR3 is TGTGCCAGCAACCGGGACAGGAGAGAAAAACTGTTTTTT. Translated: CASNRDRREKLFF.

The V call is TRBV6-2 or TRBV6-3, the J call TRBJ2-7; 8 bases fit TRBD1. The V segment lost 2 bases and the J segment 4 bases; nucleotides outside the gene matches: 10. Germline values: CDR1 MNHEY, CDR2 SVGEGT. The CDR3 loop spans 16 amino acids. CDR3 DNA sequence: TGTGCCAGCAGTTACGCAGCAGGGGGCATAGGGTACGAGCAGTACTTC. This codes for CASSYAAGGIGYEQYF.

The rearrangement links TRBV6-2 or TRBV6-3 to TRBJ1-5, with 7 bases aligning to TRBD1. J was trimmed by 6 bases and V by 2 bases; bases with no gene match: 10. CDR1 is MNHEY and CDR2 is SVGEGT in the germline V gene. The CDR3 has 16 amino acids. The CDR3 reads CASSYAPSTGLQPQHF. CDR3 bases: TGTGCCAGCAGTTACGCCCCCTCGACAGGGCTTCAGCCCCAGCATTTT.